The clone carrying this TCR beta chain was seen only a few times. Its antigen is undetermined. This specimen belongs to a study of beta chain features in type 1 diabetes. Germline V gene lookup returns CDR1 MNHNY and CDR2 SVGAGI (reference sequence). The CDR3 totals 15 residues. V gave up 6 bases and J gave up 3 bases; unmatched junction bases: 5. The study, taken as a whole, reports: All four CD4+ subsets from Type 1 diabetes patients carried moderately but significantly shorter TCRB CDR3s. At VDJ recombination sites, type 1 diabetes patients had fewer insertions and more deleted nucleotides.

Expressed TCRB transcripts were sequenced after all isolated RNA was converted to cDNA. Naive, central memory and regulatory T cell samples averaged approximately 3.6 million immunoSEQ reads each. Profiling relied on immunoSEQ multiplex PCR, and the TCRdb table lists in-frame clones only, not all of them. The sample contains over 700,000 clones, 17% of which appear only once. The sample taken for sequencing was naive CD4+ T cells from blood. The TCR comes from a woman aged 18 to 35 in good health. The rearrangement links TRBV6-6 to TRBJ2-3, with 11 bases aligning to TRBD2. The CDR3 sequence: CASRMGLADTDTQYF. The CDR3 DNA reads as TGTGCCAGCAGAATGGGACTAGCGGATACAGATACGCAGTATTTT.